A single T cell receptor beta chain is shown here with its context. Its antigen is as yet unknown. Amplification of TCR beta used genomic DNA extracted from peripheral blood. This record belongs to a study of T cell repertoires in aging, cancer and after chemotherapy. Study background: Approximately 9.6 million TCR reads were in the whole dataset. Study-wide points: Hematological cancer patients had lymphoid organ infiltration that may impair thymic emigration or T cell expansion. Median generation probability rose over the chemotherapy interval in each cancer cohort, suggesting rebound thymic output. These repertoire data do not allow conclusions about immunological memory after chemotherapy.

Rearranged V-D-J TRB sequences were amplified with a mixed TRB-A/B primer pool. One entry per CDR3 protein results from TCRdb running MiXCR on the multiplex PCR reads. The sample yields about 2,500 distinct CDR3 sequences, about 60% seen once. The CDR3 contains 16 residues. V was pared by 5 bases and J by 0 bases, with 11 bases between. Germline CDR1 reads SGHVS; CDR2 reads FNYEAQ. V gene TRBV7-6 combines with J gene TRBJ2-6; possibly TRBD2 for D (5 bases). Sequenced: blood. The origin of this receptor is a human donor with a blood cancer. As DNA, the CDR3 is TGTGCCAGCAGCCAAGTCCGGGGCTCTGGGGCCAACGTCCTGACTTTC. Translated: CASSQVRGSGANVLTF.